The subject of this entry is one TCR beta chain. As yet, its antigen is unknown. The data originate from a study of CD4+ T cells in melanoma. General observations from the study: CD8+ T cell, macrophage and B cell function reportedly correlated with neoantigen-specific CD4+ T cells. Neoantigen-specific CD4+ T cells in melanoma reportedly had diverse differentiation states.

V was pared by 0 bases and J by 3 bases, with 2 bases of the junction left unmatched. The CDR3 loop spans 16 amino acids. Germline-derived CDR1 and CDR2 are SGHKS and YYEKEE (reference sequence). The repertoire was sequenced with immunoSEQ multiplex PCR; TCRdb's copy has only in-frame clones and lacks some. The repertoire holds fewer than 150,000 clones, with 85% to 95% as singletons. The chain couples TRBV5-5 to TRBJ2-1; TRBD2 agrees at 11 bases. This clonotype originated in a human donor with melanoma. The CDR3 DNA reads TGTGCCAGCAGCTTGGCGACTAGCGGGGTCTACAATGAGCAGTTCTTC. This sequence encodes CASSLATSGVYNEQFF.